This T cell receptor beta chain was retrieved from a study of cytomegalovirus exposure and HLA in healthy donors. General study points: In vitro experiments confirmed that three CMV-associated chains were specific for CMV antigens. TCR beta chains numbering under 200 were designated cytomegalovirus-associated.

In this sample, this clone turned up a few times. Antigen specificity is unknown. Germline V gene data show CDR1 as SGHNT and CDR2 as YENEEA. The CDR3 sequence is 15 residues long. Trimming cost V 0 bases and J 3 bases; bases outside gene matches: 5. Vbeta (60) and Jbeta (13) primers were used in the PCR. Assay used: immunoSEQ multiplex PCR; TCRdb lists only in-frame clones, some missing. Of almost 200,000 clones listed, roughly 77% are singletons. Sequencing was carried out using PBMCs. The origin of this receptor is a male donor in good health and CMV-seropositive. The rearrangement links TRBV11-3 to TRBJ2-7; TRBD2 matches 7 bases. The chain's CDR3 is CASSLEPGGIYEQYF. The DNA of the CDR3 is TGTGCCAGCAGCTTAGAGCCCGGGGGGATCTACGAGCAGTACTTC.